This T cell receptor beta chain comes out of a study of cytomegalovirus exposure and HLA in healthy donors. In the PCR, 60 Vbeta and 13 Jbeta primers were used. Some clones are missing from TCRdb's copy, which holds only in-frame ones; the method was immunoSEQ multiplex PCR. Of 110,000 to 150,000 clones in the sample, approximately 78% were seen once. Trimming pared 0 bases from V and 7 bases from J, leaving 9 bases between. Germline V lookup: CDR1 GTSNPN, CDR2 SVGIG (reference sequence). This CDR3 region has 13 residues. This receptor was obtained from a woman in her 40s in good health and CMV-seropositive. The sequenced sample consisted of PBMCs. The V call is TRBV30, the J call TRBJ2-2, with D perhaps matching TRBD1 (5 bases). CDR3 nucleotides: TGTGCCTGGAGTGTCCAGGGCAACGGGGAGCTGTTTTTT. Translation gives CAWSVQGNGELFF.